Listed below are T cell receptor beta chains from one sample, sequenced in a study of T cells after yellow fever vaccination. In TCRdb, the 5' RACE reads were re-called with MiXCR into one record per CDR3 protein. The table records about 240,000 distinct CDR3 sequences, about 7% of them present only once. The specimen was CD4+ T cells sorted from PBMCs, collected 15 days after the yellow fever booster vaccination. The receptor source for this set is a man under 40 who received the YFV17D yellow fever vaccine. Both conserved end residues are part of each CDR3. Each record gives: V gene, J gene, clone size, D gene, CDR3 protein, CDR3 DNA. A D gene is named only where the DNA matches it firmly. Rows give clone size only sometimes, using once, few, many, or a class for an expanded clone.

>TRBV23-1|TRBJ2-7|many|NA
CASSQSPPRGSYEQYF
TGCGCCAGCAGTCAATCGCCACCCCGAGGATCCTACGAGCAGTACTTC
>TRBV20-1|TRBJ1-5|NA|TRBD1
CSAKGASNQPQHF
TGCAGTGCTAAGGGGGCCAGCAATCAGCCCCAGCATTTT
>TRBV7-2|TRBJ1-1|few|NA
CASSLANGLANTEAFF
TGTGCCAGCAGCTTAGCGAACGGTCTAGCGAACACTGAAGCTTTCTTT
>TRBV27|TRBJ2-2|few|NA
CASSFLDGELFF
TGTGCCAGCAGTTTTCTTGACGGGGAGCTGTTTTTT
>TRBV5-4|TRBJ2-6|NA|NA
CASNLASGANVLTF
TGTGCCAGTAACCTAGCCTCTGGGGCCAACGTCCTGACTTTC
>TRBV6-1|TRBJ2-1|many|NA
CASNEVRGLNEQFF
TGTGCCAGCAACGAGGTGAGGGGCCTCAATGAGCAGTTCTTC
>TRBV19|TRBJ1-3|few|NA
CASERNTIYF
TGTGCCAGCGAAAGAAACACCATATATTTT
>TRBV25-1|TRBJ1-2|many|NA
CASSRQSLPYGYTF
TGTGCCAGCAGTCGCCAATCTCTCCCCTATGGCTACACCTTC
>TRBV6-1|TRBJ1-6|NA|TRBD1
CASRNRGSYNSPLHF
TGTGCCAGCAGAAACAGGGGCTCCTATAATTCACCCCTCCACTTT
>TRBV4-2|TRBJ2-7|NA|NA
CASSRDLGQGNEQYF
TGTGCCAGCAGCCGAGACCTGGGGCAGGGGAACGAGCAGTACTTC
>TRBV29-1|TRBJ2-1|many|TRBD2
CSVQTSGRNEQFF
TGCAGCGTTCAAACTAGCGGGAGAAATGAGCAGTTCTTC
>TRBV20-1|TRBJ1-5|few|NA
CSARVVGKQPQHF
TGCAGTGCTAGAGTTGTGGGGAAACAGCCCCAGCATTTT
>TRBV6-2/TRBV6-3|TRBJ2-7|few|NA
CASSSRGSGTYEQYF
TGTGCCAGCAGTTCCCGGGGTAGCGGAACCTACGAGCAGTACTTC
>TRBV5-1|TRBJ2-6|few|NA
CASSLAQTRGANVLTF
TGCGCCAGCAGCTTGGCTCAAACGCGCGGGGCCAACGTCCTGACTTTC
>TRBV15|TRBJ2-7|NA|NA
CATSRPPGEQYF
TGTGCCACCAGCCGCCCTCCGGGGGAGCAGTACTTC
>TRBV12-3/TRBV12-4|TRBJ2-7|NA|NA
CASSFSGLEQYF
TGTGCCAGCAGTTTTTCCGGGCTCGAGCAGTACTTC
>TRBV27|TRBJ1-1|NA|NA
CASRDSNTEAFF
TGTGCCAGCCGTGATAGCAACACTGAAGCTTTCTTT
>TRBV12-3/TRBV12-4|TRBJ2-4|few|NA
CASSPWALAKNIQYF
TGTGCCAGCAGTCCCTGGGCCCTAGCCAAAAACATTCAGTACTTC
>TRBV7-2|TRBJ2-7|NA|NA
CASSLAGAWGEQYF
TGTGCCAGCAGCTTAGCGGGAGCCTGGGGCGAGCAGTACTTC
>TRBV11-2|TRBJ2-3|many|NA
CASSSRSKDTQYF
TGTGCCAGCAGCAGCCGAAGTAAAGATACGCAGTATTTT
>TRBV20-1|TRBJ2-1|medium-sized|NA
CSAKRYNEQFF
TGCAGTGCTAAGCGTTACAATGAGCAGTTCTTC
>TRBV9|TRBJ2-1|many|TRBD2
CASSVSSGAPNEQFF
TGTGCCAGCAGCGTCTCTAGCGGGGCTCCCAATGAGCAGTTCTTC
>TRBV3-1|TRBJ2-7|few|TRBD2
CASSQDRSSGLLEQYF
TGTGCCAGCAGCCAAGATCGGAGTAGCGGGCTGCTCGAGCAGTACTTC
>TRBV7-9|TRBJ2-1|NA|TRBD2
CASSFGTSGWSYNEQFF
TGTGCCAGCAGCTTTGGGACTAGCGGGTGGTCCTACAATGAGCAGTTCTTC
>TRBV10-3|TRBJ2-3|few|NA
CAISERPNPGVDSTDTQYF
TGTGCCATCAGTGAGCGTCCGAATCCGGGAGTAGACTCCACAGATACGCAGTATTTT
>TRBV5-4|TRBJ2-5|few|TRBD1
CASSLSGTGGQETQYF
TGTGCCAGCAGCTTGTCCGGGACAGGGGGCCAAGAGACCCAGTACTTC
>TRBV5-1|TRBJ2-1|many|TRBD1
CASRRQGAYEQFF
TGCGCCAGCAGAAGACAGGGGGCTTATGAGCAGTTCTTC
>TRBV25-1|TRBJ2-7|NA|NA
CASSGVRELPPYEQYF
TGTGCCAGCAGTGGGGTACGGGAGCTGCCCCCCTACGAGCAGTACTTC
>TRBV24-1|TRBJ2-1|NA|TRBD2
CATSDNSGRAGNEQFF
TGTGCCACCAGTGATAATAGCGGGAGGGCCGGTAATGAGCAGTTCTTC